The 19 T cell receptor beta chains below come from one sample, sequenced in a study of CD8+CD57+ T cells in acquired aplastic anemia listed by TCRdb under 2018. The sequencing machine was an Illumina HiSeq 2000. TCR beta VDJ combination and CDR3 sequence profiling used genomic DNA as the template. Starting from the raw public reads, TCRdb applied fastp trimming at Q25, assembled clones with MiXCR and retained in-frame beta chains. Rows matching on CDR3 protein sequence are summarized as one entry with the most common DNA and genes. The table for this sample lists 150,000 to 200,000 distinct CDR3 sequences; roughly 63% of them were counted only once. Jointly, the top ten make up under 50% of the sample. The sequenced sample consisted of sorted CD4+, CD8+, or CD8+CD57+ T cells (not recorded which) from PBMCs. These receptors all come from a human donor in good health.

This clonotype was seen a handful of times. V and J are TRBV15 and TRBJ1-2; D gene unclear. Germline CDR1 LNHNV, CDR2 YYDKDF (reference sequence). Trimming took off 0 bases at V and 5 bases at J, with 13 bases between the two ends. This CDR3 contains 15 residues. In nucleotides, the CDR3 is TGTGCCACCAGCAGAGATCCTGATGCTAGGTATGGCTACACCTTC. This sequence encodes CATSRDPDARYGYTF.

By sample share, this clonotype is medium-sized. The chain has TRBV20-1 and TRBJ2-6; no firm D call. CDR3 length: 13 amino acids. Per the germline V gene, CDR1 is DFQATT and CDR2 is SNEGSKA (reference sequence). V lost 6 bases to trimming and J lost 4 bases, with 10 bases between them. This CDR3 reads CSAPDDGANVLTF. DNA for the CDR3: TGCAGTGCCCCAGACGACGGGGCCAACGTCCTGACTTTC.

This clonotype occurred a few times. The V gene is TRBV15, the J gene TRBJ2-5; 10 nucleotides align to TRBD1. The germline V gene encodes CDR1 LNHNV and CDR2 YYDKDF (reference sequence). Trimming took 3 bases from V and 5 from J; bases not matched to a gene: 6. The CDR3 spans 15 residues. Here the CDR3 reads CATSSGQGVWETQYF. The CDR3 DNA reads TGTGCCACCAGCAGTGGACAGGGGGTCTGGGAGACCCAGTACTTC.

CDR3 amino acids: CAAGAGGLSTDTQYF. Here the CDR3 DNA reads TGTGCCGCCGGAGCGGGAGGGCTTAGCACAGATACGCAGTATTTT. V gene TRBV2 combines with J gene TRBJ2-3; 10 bases fit TRBD2. V shed 11 bases, J shed 0 bases, and the junction held 8 bases outside the gene matches. Germline assignment: CDR1 SNHLY and CDR2 FYNNEI. The CDR3 totals 15 residues.

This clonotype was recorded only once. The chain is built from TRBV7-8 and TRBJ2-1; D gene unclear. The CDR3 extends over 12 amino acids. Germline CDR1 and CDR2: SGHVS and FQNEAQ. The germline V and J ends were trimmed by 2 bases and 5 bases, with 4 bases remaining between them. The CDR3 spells CASSLQHNEQFF. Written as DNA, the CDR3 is TGTGCCAGCAGCTTACAGCACAATGAGCAGTTCTTC.

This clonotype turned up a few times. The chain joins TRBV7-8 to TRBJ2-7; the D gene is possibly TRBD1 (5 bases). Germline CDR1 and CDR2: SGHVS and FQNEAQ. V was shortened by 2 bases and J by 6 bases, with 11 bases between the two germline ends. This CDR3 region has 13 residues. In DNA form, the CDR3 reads TGTGCCAGCAGCTTACCTGACAGCCCCGAGCAGTACTTC. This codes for CASSLPDSPEQYF.

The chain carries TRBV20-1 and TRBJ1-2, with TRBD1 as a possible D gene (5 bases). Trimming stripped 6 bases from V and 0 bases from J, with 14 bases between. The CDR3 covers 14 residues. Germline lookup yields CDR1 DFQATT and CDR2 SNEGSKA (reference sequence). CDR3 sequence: CSAPGGGSNYGYTF. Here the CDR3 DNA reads TGCAGTGCACCCGGGGGGGGTTCTAACTATGGCTACACCTTC.

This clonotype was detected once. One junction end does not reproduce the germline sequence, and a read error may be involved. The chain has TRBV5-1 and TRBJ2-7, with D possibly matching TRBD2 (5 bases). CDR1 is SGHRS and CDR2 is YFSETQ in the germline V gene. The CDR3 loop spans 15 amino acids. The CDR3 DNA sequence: TGTGCCAGCAGCCAAACTCTCAGCGGCTCCGGCGAGCAGTACTTC. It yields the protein CASSQTLSGSGEQYF. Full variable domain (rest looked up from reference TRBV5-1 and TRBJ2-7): KAGVTQTPRYLIKTRGQQVTLSCSPISGHRSVSWYQQTPGQGLQFLFEYFSETQRNKGNFPGRFSGRQFSNSRSEMNVSTLELGDSALYLCASSQTLSGSGEQYFGPGTRLTVT.

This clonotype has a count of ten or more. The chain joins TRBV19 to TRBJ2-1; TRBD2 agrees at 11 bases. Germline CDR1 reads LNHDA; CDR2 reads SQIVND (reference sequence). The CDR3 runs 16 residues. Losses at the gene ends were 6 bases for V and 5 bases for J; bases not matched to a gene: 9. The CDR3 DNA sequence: TGTGCCAGTAGCATCACTCCGGGACTAGCGGACAATGAGCAGTTCTTC. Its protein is CASSITPGLADNEQFF.

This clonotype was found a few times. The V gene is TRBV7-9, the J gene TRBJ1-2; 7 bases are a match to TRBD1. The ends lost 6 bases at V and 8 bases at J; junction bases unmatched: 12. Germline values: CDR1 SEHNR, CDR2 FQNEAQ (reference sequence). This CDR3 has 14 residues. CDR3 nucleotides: TGTGCCAGCAGTTACAGGGGTAGTAGGGACGGCTACACCTTC. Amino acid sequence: CASSYRGSRDGYTF.

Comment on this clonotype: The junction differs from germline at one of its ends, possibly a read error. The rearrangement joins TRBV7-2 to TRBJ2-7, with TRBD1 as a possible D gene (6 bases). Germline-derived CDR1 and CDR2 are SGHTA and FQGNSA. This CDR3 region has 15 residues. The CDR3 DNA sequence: TGTGCCAGCAGCTTGGGAGACAGGAGAGGCCACGAGCAGTGCTTC. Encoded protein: CASSLGDRRGHEQCF.

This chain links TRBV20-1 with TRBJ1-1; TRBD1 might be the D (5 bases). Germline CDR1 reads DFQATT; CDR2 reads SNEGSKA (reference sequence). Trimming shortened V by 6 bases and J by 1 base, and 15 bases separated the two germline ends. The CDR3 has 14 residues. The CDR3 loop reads CSARPGLRNTEAFF. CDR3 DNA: TGCAGTGCCCGACCGGGACTGCGGAACACTGAAGCTTTCTTT.

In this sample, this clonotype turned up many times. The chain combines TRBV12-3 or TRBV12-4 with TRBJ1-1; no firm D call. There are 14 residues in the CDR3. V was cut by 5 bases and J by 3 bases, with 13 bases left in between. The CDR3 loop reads CASSQRGKHTEAFF. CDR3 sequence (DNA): TGTGCCAGCAGTCAAAGAGGGAAACACACTGAAGCTTTCTTT.

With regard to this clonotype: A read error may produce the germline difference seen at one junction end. The CDR3 loop reads CASSQAAGATGTQYF. CDR3 DNA: TGTGCCAGCAGCCAAGCGGCAGGGGCCACAGGTACGCAGTATTTT. This chain uses TRBV5-1 with TRBJ2-3; D is possibly TRBD1 (6 bases). This CDR3 region has 15 residues. The germline CDR1 and CDR2 sequences are SGHRS and YFSETQ.

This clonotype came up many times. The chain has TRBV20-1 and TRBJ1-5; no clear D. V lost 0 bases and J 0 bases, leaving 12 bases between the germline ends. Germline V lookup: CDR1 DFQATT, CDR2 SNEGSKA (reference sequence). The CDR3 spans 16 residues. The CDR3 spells CSARDEDKFSNQPQHF. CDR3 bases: TGCAGTGCTAGAGATGAAGACAAATTTAGCAATCAGCCCCAGCATTTT.

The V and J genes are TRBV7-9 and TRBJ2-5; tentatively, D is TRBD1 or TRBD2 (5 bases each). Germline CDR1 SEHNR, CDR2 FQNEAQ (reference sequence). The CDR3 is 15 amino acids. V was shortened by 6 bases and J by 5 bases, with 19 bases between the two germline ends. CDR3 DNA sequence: TGTGCCAGCAGTCCAAATGGGGGTATTTTGGAGACCCAGTACTTC. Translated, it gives CASSPNGGILETQYF.

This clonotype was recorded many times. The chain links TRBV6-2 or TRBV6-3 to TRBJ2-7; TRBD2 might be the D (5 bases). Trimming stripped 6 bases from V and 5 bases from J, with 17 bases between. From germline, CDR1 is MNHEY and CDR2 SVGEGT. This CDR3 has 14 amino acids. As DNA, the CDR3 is TGTGCCAGCAGAACCGGACTCCTGTTCCACGAGCAGTACTTC. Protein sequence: CASRTGLLFHEQYF.

The CDR3 reads CASSWGTGEQYF. The CDR3 DNA reads as TGTGCCAGCAGCTGGGGAACAGGGGAGCAGTACTTC. The chain is built from TRBV5-5 and TRBJ2-7; weak D call: TRBD1 (6 bases). The germline V and J ends were trimmed by 3 bases and 7 bases, with 11 bases remaining between them. CDR1 and CDR2 (germline): SGHKS, YYEKEE (reference sequence). The CDR3 is 12 residues long.

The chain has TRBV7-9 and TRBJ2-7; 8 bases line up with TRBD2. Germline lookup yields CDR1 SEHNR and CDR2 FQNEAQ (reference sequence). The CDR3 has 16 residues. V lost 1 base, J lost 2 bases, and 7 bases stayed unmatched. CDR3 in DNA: TGTGCCAGCAGCTTAGGGCTAGCGGGCGAACCCTACGAGCAGTACTTC. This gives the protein CASSLGLAGEPYEQYF. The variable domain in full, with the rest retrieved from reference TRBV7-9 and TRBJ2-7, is DTGVSQNPRHKITKRGQNVTFRCDPISEHNRLYWYRQTLGQGPEFLTYFQNEAQLEKSRLLSDRFSAERPKGSFSTLEIQRTEQGDSAMYLCASSLGLAGEPYEQYFGPGTRLTVT.